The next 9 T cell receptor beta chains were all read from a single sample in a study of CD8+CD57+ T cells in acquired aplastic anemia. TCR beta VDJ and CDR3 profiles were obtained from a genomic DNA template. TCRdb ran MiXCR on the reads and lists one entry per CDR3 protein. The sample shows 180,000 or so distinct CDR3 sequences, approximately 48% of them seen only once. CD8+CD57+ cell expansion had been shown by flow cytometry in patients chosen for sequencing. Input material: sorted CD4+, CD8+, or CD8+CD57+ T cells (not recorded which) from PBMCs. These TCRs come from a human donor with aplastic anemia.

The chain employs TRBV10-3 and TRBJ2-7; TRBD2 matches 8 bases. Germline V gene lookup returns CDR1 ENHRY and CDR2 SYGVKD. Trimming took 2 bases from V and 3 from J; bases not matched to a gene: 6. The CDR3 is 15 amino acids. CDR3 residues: CAISETAGEFYEQYF. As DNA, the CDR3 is TGTGCCATCAGTGAGACAGCGGGAGAGTTCTACGAGCAGTACTTC.

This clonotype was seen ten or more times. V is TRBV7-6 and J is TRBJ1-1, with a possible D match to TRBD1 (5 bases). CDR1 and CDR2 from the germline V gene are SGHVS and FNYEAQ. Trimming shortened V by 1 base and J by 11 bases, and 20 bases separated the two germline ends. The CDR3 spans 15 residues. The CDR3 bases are TGTGCCAGCAGCTTAGGGCTAAGCATAGGGGATGAGGCTTTCTTT. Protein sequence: CASSLGLSIGDEAFF.

CDR3 region: CSARGLGRNEAFF. Here the CDR3 DNA reads TGCAGTGCTAGAGGCCTGGGGCGCAACGAAGCTTTCTTT. The chain carries TRBV20-1 and TRBJ1-1, with D possibly matching TRBD1 (5 bases). V was shortened by 1 base and J by 8 bases, with 14 bases between the two germline ends. The CDR3 extends over 13 amino acids. The germline CDR1 and CDR2 sequences are DFQATT and SNEGSKA (reference sequence).

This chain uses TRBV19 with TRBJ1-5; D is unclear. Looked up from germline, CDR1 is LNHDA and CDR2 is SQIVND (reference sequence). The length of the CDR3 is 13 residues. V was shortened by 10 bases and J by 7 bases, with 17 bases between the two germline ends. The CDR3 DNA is TGTGCCACTGCCTTGGCACGCGGGCAGCCCCAGCATTTT. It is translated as CATALARGQPQHF.

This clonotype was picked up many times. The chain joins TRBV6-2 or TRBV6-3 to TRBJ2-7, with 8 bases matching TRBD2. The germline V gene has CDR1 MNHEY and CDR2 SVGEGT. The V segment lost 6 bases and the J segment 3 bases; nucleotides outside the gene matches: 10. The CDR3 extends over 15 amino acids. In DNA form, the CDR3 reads TGTGCCAGCAGCTCACTAGCGGCCCGTTTCTACGAGCAGTACTTC. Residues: CASSSLAARFYEQYF.

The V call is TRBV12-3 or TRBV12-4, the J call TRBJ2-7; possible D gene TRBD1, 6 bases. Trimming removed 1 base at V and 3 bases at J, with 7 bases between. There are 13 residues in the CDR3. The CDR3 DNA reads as TGTGCCAGCAGTTTAGGGGGACACTACGAGCAGTACTTC. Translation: CASSLGGHYEQYF.

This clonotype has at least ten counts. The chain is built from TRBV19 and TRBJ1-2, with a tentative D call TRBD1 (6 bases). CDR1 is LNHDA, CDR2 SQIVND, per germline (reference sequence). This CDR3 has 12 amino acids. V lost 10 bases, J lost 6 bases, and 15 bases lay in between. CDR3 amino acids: CATPDSSNGYTF. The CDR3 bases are TGTGCCACTCCGGACAGTTCGAATGGCTACACCTTC.

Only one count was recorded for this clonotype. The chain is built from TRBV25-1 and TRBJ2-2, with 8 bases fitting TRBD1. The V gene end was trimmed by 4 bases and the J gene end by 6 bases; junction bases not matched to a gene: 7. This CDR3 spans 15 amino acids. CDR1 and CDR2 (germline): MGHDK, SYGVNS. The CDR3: CASSGDRGSAGELFF. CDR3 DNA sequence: TGTGCCAGCAGTGGTGACAGGGGATCTGCCGGGGAGCTGTTTTTT.

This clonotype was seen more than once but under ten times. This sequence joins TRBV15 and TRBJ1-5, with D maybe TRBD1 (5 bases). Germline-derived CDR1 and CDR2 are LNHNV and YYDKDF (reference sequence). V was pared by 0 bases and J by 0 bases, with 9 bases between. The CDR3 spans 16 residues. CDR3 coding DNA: TGTGCCACCAGCAGAGATACCAGGGATAGCAATCAGCCCCAGCATTTT. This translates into CATSRDTRDSNQPQHF. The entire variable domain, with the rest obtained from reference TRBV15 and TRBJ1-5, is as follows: DAMVIQNPRYQVTQFGKPVTLSCSQTLNHNVMYWYQQKSSQAPKLLFHYYDKDFNNEADTPDNFQSRRPNTSFCFLDIRSPGLGDTAMYLCATSRDTRDSNQPQHFGDGTRLSIL.